This T cell receptor (beta chain) was identified in a study of blood T cell repertoires in COVID-19. V gave up 1 base and J gave up 2 bases, with 9 bases separating them. The CDR3 has 15 residues. Germline V gene data show CDR1 as SGHTA and CDR2 as FQGNSA. Using immunoSEQ multiplex PCR, the repertoire was profiled, and TCRdb retains in-frame clones only, with some absent. In the table there are roughly 100,000 clones, over 80% of which are singletons. This receptor was obtained from an elderly man with acute or convalescent COVID-19. The rearrangement links TRBV7-2 to TRBJ1-5; TRBD1 is a possible D gene (6 bases). The source material was peripheral blood. The CDR3 nucleotides are TGTGCCAGCAGCTTAGATGCAGGGGGCAATCAGCCCCAGCATTTT. Translated: CASSLDAGGNQPQHF.